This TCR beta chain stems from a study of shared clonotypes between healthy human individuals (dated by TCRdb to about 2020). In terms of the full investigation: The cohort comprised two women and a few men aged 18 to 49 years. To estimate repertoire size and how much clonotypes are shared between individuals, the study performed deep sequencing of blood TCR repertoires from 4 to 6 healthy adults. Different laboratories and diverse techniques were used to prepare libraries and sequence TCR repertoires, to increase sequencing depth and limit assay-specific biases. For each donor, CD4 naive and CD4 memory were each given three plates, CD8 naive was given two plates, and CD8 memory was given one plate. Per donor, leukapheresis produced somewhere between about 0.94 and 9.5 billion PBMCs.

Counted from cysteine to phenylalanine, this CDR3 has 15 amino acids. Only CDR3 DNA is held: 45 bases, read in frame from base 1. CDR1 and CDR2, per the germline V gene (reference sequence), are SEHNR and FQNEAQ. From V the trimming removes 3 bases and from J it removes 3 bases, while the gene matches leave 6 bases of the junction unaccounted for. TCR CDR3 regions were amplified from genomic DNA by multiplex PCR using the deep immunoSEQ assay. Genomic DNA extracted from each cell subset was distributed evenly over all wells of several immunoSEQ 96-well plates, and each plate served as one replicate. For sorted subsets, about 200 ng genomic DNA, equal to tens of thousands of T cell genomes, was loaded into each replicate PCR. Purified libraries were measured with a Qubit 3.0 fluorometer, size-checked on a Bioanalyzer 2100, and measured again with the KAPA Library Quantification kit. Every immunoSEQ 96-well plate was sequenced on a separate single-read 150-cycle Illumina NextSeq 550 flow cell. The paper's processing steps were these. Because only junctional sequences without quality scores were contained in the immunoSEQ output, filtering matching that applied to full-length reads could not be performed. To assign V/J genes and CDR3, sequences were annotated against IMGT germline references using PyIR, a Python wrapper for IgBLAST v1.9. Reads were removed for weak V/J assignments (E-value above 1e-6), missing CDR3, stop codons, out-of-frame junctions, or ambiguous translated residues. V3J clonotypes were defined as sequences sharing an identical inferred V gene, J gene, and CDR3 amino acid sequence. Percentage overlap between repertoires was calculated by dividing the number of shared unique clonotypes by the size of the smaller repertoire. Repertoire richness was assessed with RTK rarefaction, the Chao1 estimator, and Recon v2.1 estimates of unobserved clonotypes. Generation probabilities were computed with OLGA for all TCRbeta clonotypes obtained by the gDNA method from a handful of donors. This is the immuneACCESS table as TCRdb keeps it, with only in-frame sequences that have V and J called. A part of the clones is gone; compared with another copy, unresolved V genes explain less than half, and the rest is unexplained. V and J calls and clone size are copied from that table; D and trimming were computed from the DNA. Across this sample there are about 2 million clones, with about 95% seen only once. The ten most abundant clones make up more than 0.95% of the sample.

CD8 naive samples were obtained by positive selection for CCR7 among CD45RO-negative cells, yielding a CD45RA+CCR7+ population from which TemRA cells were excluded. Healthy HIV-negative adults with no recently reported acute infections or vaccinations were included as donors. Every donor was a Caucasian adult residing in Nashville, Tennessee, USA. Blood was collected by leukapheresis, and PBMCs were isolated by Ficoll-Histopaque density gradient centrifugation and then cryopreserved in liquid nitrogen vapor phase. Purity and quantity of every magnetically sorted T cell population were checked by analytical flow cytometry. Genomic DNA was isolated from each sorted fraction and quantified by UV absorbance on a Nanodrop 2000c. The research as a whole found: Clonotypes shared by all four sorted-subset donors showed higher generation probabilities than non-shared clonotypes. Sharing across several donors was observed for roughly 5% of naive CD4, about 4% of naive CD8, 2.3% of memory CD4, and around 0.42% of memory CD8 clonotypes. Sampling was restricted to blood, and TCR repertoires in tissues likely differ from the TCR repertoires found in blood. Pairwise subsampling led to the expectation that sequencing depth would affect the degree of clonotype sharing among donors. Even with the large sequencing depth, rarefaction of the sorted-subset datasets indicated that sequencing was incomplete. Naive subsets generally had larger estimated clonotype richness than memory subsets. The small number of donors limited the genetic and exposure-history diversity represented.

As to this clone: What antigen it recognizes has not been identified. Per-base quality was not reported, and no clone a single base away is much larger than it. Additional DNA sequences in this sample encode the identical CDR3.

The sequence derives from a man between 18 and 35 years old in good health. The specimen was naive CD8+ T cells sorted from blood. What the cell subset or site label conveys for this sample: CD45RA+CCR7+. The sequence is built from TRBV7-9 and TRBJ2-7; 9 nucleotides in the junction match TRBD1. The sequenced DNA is TGTGCCAGCAGCTTGGCCCAGGGACAGGGCTACGAGCAGTACTTC. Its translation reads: CASSLAQGQGYEQYF.